The text below deals with one TCR beta chain. The entry originates in a study of blood T cell repertoires in COVID-19. Study details: The origin of the acute and convalescent COVID-19 samples was the United States, Italy and Spain. The cDNA or gDNA used as material had been derived from T cells, B-cell-depleted T cells, or PBMCs.

As handled by the study authors: Researchers report that nucleated cell counts were estimated from reference gene primer amplification. Clones were read by immunoSEQ multiplex PCR, and TCRdb kept only the in-frame ones, dropping some. Clone size and V and J calls were adopted from that table, with D and trimming inferred from the DNA. The top ten clones hold roughly 0.83% of a sample with some 70,000 clones, more than 65% of them seen once. Sequencing was done on a sample of peripheral blood. This receptor was identified in a woman in her 70s with acute or convalescent COVID-19.

CDR3 nucleotides: TGCGCCAGCAAAGATCGGGGGGCGATGGGCGGGGAGCTGTTTTTT. This encodes CASKDRGAMGGELFF. This chain connects TRBV5-1 to TRBJ2-2, with D perhaps matching TRBD2 (7 bases). V was cut by 6 bases and J by 7 bases, with 19 bases left in between. The germline CDR1 and CDR2 sequences are SGHRS and YFSETQ. The CDR3 has 15 residues.